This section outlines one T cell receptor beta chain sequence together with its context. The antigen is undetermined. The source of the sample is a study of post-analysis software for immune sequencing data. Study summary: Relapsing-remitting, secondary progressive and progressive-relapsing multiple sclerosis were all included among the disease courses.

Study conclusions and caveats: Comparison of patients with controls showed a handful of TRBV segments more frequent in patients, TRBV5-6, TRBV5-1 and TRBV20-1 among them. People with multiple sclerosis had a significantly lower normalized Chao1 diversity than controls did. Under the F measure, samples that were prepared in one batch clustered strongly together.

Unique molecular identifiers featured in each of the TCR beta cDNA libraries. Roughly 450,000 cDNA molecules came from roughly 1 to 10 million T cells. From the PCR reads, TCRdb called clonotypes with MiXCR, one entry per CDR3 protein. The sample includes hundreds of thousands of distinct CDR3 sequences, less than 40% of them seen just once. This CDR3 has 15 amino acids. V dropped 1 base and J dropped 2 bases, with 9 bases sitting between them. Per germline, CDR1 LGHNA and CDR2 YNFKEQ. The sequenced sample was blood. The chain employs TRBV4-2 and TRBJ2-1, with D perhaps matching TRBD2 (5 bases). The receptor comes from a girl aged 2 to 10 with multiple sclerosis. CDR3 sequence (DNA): TGTGCCAGCAGCCAAGGCGAGGGCCCCTACAATGAGCAGTTCTTC. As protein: CASSQGEGPYNEQFF.